This T cell receptor (beta chain) originates from a study of monozygotic twins with inflammatory bowel disease. From 3,500 to 4,000 ng of total RNA, each TCR library was prepared. Template-switch reactions added UMIs with a 6-nucleotide sample barcode. TCRdb re-called the 5' RACE reads and gives one entry per CDR3 protein, without DNA. Its table lists a few hundred thousand distinct CDR3 sequences. The V gene's germline CDR1 is SGDLS and CDR2 YYNGEE. The CDR3 has 14 amino acids. Points from the study as a whole: There were differing immunosuppressive treatments, which may have added variability to patient repertoires.

To note about this clonotype: Antigen: not known.

The material sequenced was blood. This rearrangement joins TRBV9 to TRBJ2-5; the D call from TCRdb, TRBD1, cannot be confirmed without DNA. The sequence was obtained from a human donor with ulcerative colitis or Crohn's disease, or a healthy co-twin of an affected twin (not recorded which). CDR3 in amino acids: CASSVRDRKETQYF.